This T cell receptor (beta chain) was obtained from a study of vaccination effects on CD4 cells after COVID-19. Across the study: After around 2 million PBMC were placed in each well, they were cultured with roughly 10 IU/ml IL-2 and about 10 ug/ml peptides.

The table came from immunoSEQ multiplex PCR; TCRdb's copy has only in-frame clones and leaves some out. The sample lists about 45,000 clones, 55% to 85% occurring once. The germline gives CDR1 LGHDT, CDR2 YNNKEL (reference sequence). The CDR3 sequence is 15 residues long. Trimming cost V 3 bases and J 5 bases; bases outside gene matches: 6. At the end of roughly 9 days of culture, CD4+ T cells were isolated. Two-dose BNT162b2 or mRNA-1273 vaccination was given to participants. Notes on this clone: The antigen is unknown.

The input for sequencing was CD4+ T cells from PBMCs cultured without peptide, taken after COVID-19 vaccination. The TCR comes from a human donor who received a COVID-19 vaccine. The chain couples TRBV3-1 (or the pseudogene TRBV3-2) to TRBJ1-1; 10 bases map to TRBD1. The CDR3 spells CASSQATGGETEAFF. DNA of the CDR3: TGTGCCAGCAGCCAGGCGACAGGGGGCGAAACTGAAGCTTTCTTT.